This T cell receptor (beta chain) was sequenced during a study of blood T cell repertoires in COVID-19. Overall study: The United States, Italy and Spain supplied acute and convalescent COVID-19 samples. PBMCs, B-cell-depleted T cells, or T cells were the source of the cDNA or gDNA that made up the material.

The CDR3 sequence is 17 residues long. Germline CDR1 is MNHEY and CDR2 is SMNVEV (reference sequence). Trimming cost V 5 bases and J 1 base; bases outside gene matches: 9. In the original processing: Researchers report that nucleated cell counts were estimated from reference gene primer amplification. The data were produced by immunoSEQ multiplex PCR, yet TCRdb's version contains in-frame clones alone and is incomplete. The V and J calls and clone size come from that table; D and trimming were worked out from the DNA. Of 110,000 to 150,000 clones in the sample, more than 75% are singletons; the top ten hold less than 5.5%.

The receptor was derived from a man in his sixties with acute or convalescent COVID-19. Sequencing was performed on peripheral blood. V gene TRBV27 combines with J gene TRBJ2-3; 10 bases fit TRBD1. The DNA of the CDR3 is TGTGCCAGCAGTCCCCAAGACAGGGGGCCTCGCACAGATACGCAGTATTTT. This gives the protein CASSPQDRGPRTDTQYF.